Each of the 9 T cell receptor beta chains below was sequenced from the same sample in a study of blood T cell repertoires in COVID-19. Generated by immunoSEQ multiplex PCR, the TCRdb table keeps only in-frame clones and is missing some. Of approximately 120,000 clones listed, roughly four fifths are singletons. Sequencing was performed on peripheral blood. These receptors were taken from a man aged 30-40 years with COVID-19, enrolled during active disease.

This clone occurred once. V and J are TRBV12-5 and TRBJ2-6, with 13 bases aligning to TRBD2. From germline, CDR1 is LGHNT and CDR2 FRNRAP. The CDR3 has 17 amino acids. V shed 5 bases and J 3 bases; nucleotides not matched to a gene: 4. For the CDR3, the DNA is TGTGCTAGTGGTGGACTAGCGGGAGCTGTTGGGGCCAACGTCCTGACTTTC. Amino acids: CASGGLAGAVGANVLTF. The full variable domain, its missing parts supplied by reference TRBV12-5 and TRBJ2-6, is DARVTQTPRHKVTEMGQEVTMRCQPILGHNTVFWYRQTMMQGLELLAYFRNRAPLDDSGMPKDRFSAEMPDATLATLKIQPSEPRDSAVYFCASGGLAGAVGANVLTFGAGSRLTVL.

This clone showed up just a few times. The genes are TRBV11-1 and TRBJ2-3; D remains unclear. Germline CDR1 SGHAT, CDR2 FQDESV (reference sequence). The CDR3 runs 13 residues. Trimming left V 5 bases short and J 4 bases short, with 10 bases between. CDR3 in amino acids: CASSPLNPDTQYF. The CDR3 nucleotides read TGTGCCAGCAGCCCCCTTAATCCAGATACGCAGTATTTT.

The chain links TRBV4-3 to TRBJ1-2; 11 bases agree with TRBD1. The CDR3 sequence is 16 residues long. The germline V gene has CDR1 LGHNA and CDR2 YSLEER. J was trimmed by 7 bases and V by 1 base; bases with no gene match: 8. CDR3 in DNA: TGCGCCAGCAGCCAAGGGACAGGGGGCCTTTTTGCTGGCTACACCTTC. Its protein product is CASSQGTGGLFAGYTF.

This sequence joins TRBV4-1 and TRBJ1-2, with unresolved D. CDR3 length equals 12 residues. Germline-derived CDR1 and CDR2 are MGHRA and YSYEKL. Trimming cost V 4 bases and J 12 bases, with 15 bases left between them. The CDR3 here is CASSPGNQEHTF. CDR3 coding DNA: TGCGCCAGCAGCCCCGGGAATCAGGAGCACACCTTC.

This chain uses TRBV11-3 with TRBJ1-2; no definite D call. The CDR3 covers 13 residues. Trimming took 1 base from V and 5 from J, leaving 8 bases between them. In germline, CDR1 is SGHNT, CDR2 YENEEA. The CDR3 DNA follows: TGTGCCAGCAGCTTAGCCGACACGTATGGCTACACCTTC. Residues: CASSLADTYGYTF. Full variable domain (missing parts from reference TRBV11-3 and TRBJ1-2): EAGVVQSPRYKIIEKKQPVAFWCNPISGHNTLYWYLQNLGQGPELLIRYENEEAVDDSQLPKDRFSAERLKGVDSTLKIQPAELGDSAVYLCASSLADTYGYTFGSGTRLTVV.

The chain links TRBV11-2 to TRBJ2-1, with 9 bases fitting TRBD2. V lost 0 bases, J lost 1 base, and 4 bases stayed unmatched. Germline lookup yields CDR1 SGHAT and CDR2 FQNNGV. CDR3 size: 17 residues. CDR3 in DNA: TGTGCCAGCAGCTTAGAGGGACTAGCTCCATCCTACAATGAGCAGTTCTTC. Translated: CASSLEGLAPSYNEQFF.

The chain employs TRBV7-8 and TRBJ2-5; D is possibly TRBD2 (7 bases). With 6 bases removed from V and 4 bases from J, the gap between germline ends came to 18 bases. There are 15 residues in the CDR3. Per the germline V gene, CDR1 is SGHVS and CDR2 is FQNEAQ. As DNA, the CDR3 is TGTGCCAGCAGACCCCGGGGGGCCCCAGCAGAGACCCAGTACTTC. It translates to CASRPRGAPAETQYF.

This clone showed up just a few times. V and J are TRBV19 and TRBJ2-7, with TRBD1 matching 8 bases. The CDR3 has 17 residues. Germline CDR1 is LNHDA and CDR2 is SQIVND (reference sequence). V lost 4 bases to trimming and J lost 0 bases; unmatched junction nucleotides: 11. This CDR3 reads CASSKTGTGFGSYEQYF. The CDR3, as DNA: TGTGCCAGTAGTAAAACCGGGACAGGCTTTGGCTCCTACGAGCAGTACTTC.

V usage is TRBV29-1 and J usage is TRBJ1-2; 7 positions match TRBD1. Per the germline V gene, CDR1 is SQVTM and CDR2 is ANQGSEA. Unmatched junction bases numbered 12, after V lost 4 bases and J lost 7 bases. The CDR3 has 14 amino acids. CDR3 coding DNA: TGCAGCGTTGGAGTGACAGGGTGGGAGGCTGGCTACACCTTC. It translates to CSVGVTGWEAGYTF.